This T cell receptor beta chain was recorded in a study of blood T cell repertoires in COVID-19. Sequencing was performed with immunoSEQ multiplex PCR; in TCRdb, only in-frame clones are kept and a portion is missing. Of approximately 300,000 clones listed, approximately 85% were seen once; the top ten hold 0.7% to 1%. The germline V gene has CDR1 SQVTM and CDR2 ANQGSEA. Germline trimming cut 3 bases from V and 5 bases from J; bases unmatched to any gene: 11. The CDR3 consists of 16 residues. As to this clone: Other DNA variants within this sample encode the same CDR3.

V gene TRBV29-1 combines with J gene TRBJ2-7, with 12 bases aligning to TRBD1. This receptor was identified in a human donor with COVID-19, enrolled during active disease. The donor label of this sample is uncertain. Source material: peripheral blood. The CDR3 loop is CSVDPPRGQGANEQYF. The CDR3 DNA sequence: TGCAGCGTTGACCCCCCAAGGGGACAGGGGGCTAACGAGCAGTACTTC.